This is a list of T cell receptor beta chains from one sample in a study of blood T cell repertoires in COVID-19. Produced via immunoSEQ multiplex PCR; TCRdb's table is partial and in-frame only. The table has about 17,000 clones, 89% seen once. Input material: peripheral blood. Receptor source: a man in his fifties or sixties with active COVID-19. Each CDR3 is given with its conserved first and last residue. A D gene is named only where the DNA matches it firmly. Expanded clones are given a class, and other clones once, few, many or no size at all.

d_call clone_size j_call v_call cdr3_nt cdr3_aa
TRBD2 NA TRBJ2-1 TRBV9 TGTGCCAGCAGCGTAGGGGGTAGCGGGAGGAATGAGCAGTTCTTC CASSVGGSGRNEQFF
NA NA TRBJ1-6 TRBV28 TGTGCCAGCAGGGGAGAATTGTATAATTCACCCCTCCACTTT CASRGELYNSPLHF
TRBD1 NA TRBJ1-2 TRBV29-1 TGCAGCGTTGAGGACAGGGTCGGCTACACCTTC CSVEDRVGYTF
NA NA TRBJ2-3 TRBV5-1 TGCGCCAGCAGCTTGGCCGTCGGGGGGCGGGGAGATACGCAGTATTTT CASSLAVGGRGDTQYF
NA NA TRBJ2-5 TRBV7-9 TGTGCCAGCAGCTTAAAGTTCGGACTCGAAGAGACCCAGTACTTC CASSLKFGLEETQYF
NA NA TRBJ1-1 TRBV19 TGTGCCAGTAGCCCCCCGGGGGGCGAGTATCTGTGGGCTTTCTTT CASSPPGGEYLWAFF
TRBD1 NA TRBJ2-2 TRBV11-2 TGTGCCAGCAGCCGGGACAGTCTAACCGGGGAGCTGTTTTTT CASSRDSLTGELFF
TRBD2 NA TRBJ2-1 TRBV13 TGTGCCAGCAGCCGCGGGGGTTTCGCCTACAATGAGCAGTTCTTC CASSRGGFAYNEQFF
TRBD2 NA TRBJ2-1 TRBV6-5 TGTGCCCATTATAGCCCGGGGGGGGCCTACAATGAGCAGTTCTTC CAHYSPGGAYNEQFF
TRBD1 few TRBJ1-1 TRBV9 TGTGCCAGCAGCGTAGGACAGGGCGAACTCCTGAACACTGAAGCTTTCTTT CASSVGQGELLNTEAFF
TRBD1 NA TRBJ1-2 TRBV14 TGTGCCAGCAGCCCGACAGGGTATGGCTACACCTTC CASSPTGYGYTF
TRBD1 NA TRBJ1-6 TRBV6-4 TGTGCCAGCAGTGAAACAGGGGGAAATAATTCACCCCTCCACTTT CASSETGGNNSPLHF
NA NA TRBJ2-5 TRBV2 TGTGCCAGCAGGGAGGGCCAAGAGACCCAGTACTTC CASREGQETQYF
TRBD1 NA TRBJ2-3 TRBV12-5 TGTGCTAGTGGTTTGACCACCGGGACAGGGGAAACCTATACGCAGTATTTT CASGLTTGTGETYTQYF
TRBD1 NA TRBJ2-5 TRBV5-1 TGCGCCAGCAGCCGAACGACAGGGAGAGAGACCCAGTACTTC CASSRTTGRETQYF
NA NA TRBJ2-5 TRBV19 TGTGCCAGTAGTGGCCAGGCTGGCGAGACCCAGTACTTC CASSGQAGETQYF
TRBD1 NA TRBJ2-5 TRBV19 TGTGCCAGTAGTACCTCACAGGGGCTAGAGACCCAGTACTTC CASSTSQGLETQYF
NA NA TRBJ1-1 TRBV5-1 TGCGCCAGCAGTTTTAACGGGGAGATGAACACTGAAGCTTTCTTT CASSFNGEMNTEAFF
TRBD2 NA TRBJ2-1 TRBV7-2 TGTGCCAGCAGCCGTGGACTAGCGGGGGGCAATGAGCAGTTCTTC CASSRGLAGGNEQFF
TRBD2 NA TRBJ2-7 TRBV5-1 TGCGCCAGCAGCTTATCCGGGACTAGCGGGAGAATGGGTGAGCAGTACTTC CASSLSGTSGRMGEQYF
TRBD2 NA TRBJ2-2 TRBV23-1 TGCGCCAGCAGGGTATTTTTGGCTAGCGGGAGGGCACCCGGGGAGCTGTTTTTT CASRVFLASGRAPGELFF
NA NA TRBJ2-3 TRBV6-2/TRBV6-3 TGTGCCAGCAGTTTAGCGGACCCCACAGATACGCAGTATTTT CASSLADPTDTQYF
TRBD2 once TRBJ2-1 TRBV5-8 TGTGCCAGCAGCTTAGCGGGAGTAGTTCGGGAGCAGTTCTTC CASSLAGVVREQFF
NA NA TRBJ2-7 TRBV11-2 TGTGCCAGCAGCAAACCTACCTACGAGCAGTACTTC CASSKPTYEQYF
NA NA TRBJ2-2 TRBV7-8 TGTGCCAGCAGCTTAACGGGAGTCAACACCGGGGAGCTGTTTTTT CASSLTGVNTGELFF
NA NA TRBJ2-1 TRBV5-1 TGCGCCAGCAGCTTGGGTGCCTTGAGGGAGCAGTTCTTC CASSLGALREQFF
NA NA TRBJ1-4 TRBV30 TGTGCCTGGAGTGTATCCAGATATAATGAAAAACTGTTTTTT CAWSVSRYNEKLFF
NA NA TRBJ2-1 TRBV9 TGTGCCAGCAGCCCCGTCTACAATGAGCAGTTCTTC CASSPVYNEQFF
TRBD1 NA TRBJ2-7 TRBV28 TGTGCCAGCCTGGGGACAGCGAGCTACGAGCAGTACTTC CASLGTASYEQYF
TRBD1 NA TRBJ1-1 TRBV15 TGTGCCACCAGCACACATAGGGACAGGATGAACACTGAAGCTTTCTTT CATSTHRDRMNTEAFF
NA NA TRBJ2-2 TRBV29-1 TGCAGCGTTGCGGGACTTCCGAACACCGGGGAGCTGTTTTTT CSVAGLPNTGELFF